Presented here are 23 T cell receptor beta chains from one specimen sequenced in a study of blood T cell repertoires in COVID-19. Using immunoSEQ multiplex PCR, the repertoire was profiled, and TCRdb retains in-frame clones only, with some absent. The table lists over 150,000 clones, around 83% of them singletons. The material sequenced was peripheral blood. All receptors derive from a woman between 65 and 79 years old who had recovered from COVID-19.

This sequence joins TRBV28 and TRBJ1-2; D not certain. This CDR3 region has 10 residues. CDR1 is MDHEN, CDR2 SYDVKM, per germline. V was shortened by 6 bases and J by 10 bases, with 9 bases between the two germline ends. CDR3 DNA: TGTGCCAGCAGATCCGGTGCCTACACCTTC. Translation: CASRSGAYTF.

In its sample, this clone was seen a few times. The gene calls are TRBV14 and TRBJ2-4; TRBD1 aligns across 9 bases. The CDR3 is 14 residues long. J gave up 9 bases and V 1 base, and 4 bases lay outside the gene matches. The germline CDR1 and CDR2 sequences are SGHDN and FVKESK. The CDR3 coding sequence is TGTGCCAGCAGCCAAGGACAGGGGGGTAGCATTCAGTACTTC. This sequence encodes CASSQGQGGSIQYF.

CDR3 sequence (DNA): TGTGCCAGCAGTGAACAGGGGGGGAACACTGAAGCTTTCTTT. This translates into CASSEQGGNTEAFF. This chain uses TRBV2 with TRBJ1-1, with TRBD1 matching 7 bases. Germline V gene lookup returns CDR1 SNHLY and CDR2 FYNNEI. Losses at the gene ends were 2 bases for V and 1 base for J; bases not matched to a gene: 1. The CDR3 consists of 14 residues.

The CDR3 DNA is TGTGCCAGCAGGATACAGGGGGCCAACACTGAAGCTTTCTTT. It translates to CASRIQGANTEAFF. This sequence joins TRBV6-5 and TRBJ1-1; TRBD1 aligns across 9 bases. Germline trimming cut 6 bases from V and 2 bases from J; bases unmatched to any gene: 4. The CDR3 loop spans 14 amino acids. Germline V CDR1 and CDR2: MNHEY, SVGAGI.

This CDR3 reads CASSLGRVVFEQYF. CDR3 nucleotide sequence: TGTGCCAGCAGCTTGGGGAGGGTGGTGTTTGAGCAGTACTTC. This chain links TRBV5-4 with TRBJ2-7; TRBD2 might be the D (6 bases). The CDR3 has 14 amino acids. CDR1 and CDR2 (germline): SGHNT, YYREEE (reference sequence). V dropped 0 bases and J dropped 7 bases, with 14 bases sitting between them.

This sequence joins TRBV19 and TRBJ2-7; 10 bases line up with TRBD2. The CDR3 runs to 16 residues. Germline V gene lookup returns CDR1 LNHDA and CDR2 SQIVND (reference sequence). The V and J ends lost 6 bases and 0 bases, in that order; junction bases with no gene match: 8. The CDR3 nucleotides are TGTGCCAGTAGCACCCTAGCGGGGGCCCCCTCCTACGAGCAGTACTTC. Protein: CASSTLAGAPSYEQYF.

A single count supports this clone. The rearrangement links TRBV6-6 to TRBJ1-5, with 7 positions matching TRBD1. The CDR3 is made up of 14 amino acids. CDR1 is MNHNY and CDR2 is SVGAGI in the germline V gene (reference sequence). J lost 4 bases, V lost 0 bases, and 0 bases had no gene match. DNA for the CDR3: TGTGCCAGCAGTTACTCCAGGGGGAATCAGCCCCAGCATTTT. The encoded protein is CASSYSRGNQPQHF.

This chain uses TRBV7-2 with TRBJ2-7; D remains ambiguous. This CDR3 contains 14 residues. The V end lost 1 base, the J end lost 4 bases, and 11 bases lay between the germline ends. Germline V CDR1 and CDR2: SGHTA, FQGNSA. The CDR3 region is CASSLGARAYEQYF. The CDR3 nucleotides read TGTGCCAGCAGCTTAGGGGCAAGAGCATACGAGCAGTACTTC. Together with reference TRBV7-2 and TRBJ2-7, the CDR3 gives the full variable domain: GAGVSQSPSNKVTEKGKDVELRCDPISGHTALYWYRQSLGQGLEFLIYFQGNSAPDKSGLPSDRFSAERTGGSVSTLTIQRTQQEDSAVYLCASSLGARAYEQYFGPGTRLTVT.

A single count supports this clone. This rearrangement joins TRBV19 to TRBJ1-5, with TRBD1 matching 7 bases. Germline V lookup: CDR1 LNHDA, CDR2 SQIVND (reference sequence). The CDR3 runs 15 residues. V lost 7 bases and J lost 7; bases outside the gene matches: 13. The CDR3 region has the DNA TGTGCCAGTACCAACACCCTAGGACAGGACCAGCCCCAGCATTTT. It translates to CASTNTLGQDQPQHF.

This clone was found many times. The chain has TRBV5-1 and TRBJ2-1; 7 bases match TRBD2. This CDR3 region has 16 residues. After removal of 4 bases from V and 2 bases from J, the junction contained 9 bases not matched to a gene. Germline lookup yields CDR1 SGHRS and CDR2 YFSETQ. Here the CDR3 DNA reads TGCGCCAGCAGCCCCGGGGTGGGAGGGCCCTACAATGAGCAGTTCTTC. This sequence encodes CASSPGVGGPYNEQFF.

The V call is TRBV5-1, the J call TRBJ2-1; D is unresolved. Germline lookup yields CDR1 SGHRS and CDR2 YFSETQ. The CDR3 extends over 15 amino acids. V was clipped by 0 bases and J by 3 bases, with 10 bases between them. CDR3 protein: CASSLVSTLYNEQFF. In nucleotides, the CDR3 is TGCGCCAGCAGCTTGGTTTCAACTCTCTACAATGAGCAGTTCTTC.

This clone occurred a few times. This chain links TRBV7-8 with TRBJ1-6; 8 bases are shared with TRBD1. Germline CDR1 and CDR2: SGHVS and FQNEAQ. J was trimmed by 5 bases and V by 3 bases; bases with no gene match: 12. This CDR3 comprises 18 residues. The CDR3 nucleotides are TGTGCCAGCAGCTTGCGTCCCGACAGGGGCGTAGATAATTCACCCCTCCACTTT. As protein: CASSLRPDRGVDNSPLHF.

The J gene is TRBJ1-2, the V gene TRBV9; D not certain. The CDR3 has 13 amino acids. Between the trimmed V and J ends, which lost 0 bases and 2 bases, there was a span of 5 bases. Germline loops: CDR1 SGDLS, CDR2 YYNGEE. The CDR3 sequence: CASSVDENYGYTF. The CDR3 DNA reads TGTGCCAGCAGCGTAGACGAGAACTATGGCTACACCTTC.

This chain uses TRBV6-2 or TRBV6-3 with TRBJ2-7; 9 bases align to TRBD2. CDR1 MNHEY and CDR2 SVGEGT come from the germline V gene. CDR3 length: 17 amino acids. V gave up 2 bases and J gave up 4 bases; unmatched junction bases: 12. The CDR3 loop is CASSYPLREGSKYEQYF. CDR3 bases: TGTGCCAGCAGTTACCCCCTGCGGGAGGGCTCCAAGTACGAGCAGTACTTC.

The CDR3 loop is CSVALGQGDEAFF. CDR3 sequence (DNA): TGCAGCGTTGCGTTGGGACAGGGTGATGAAGCTTTCTTT. The rearrangement links TRBV29-1 to TRBJ1-1; 9 bases agree with TRBD1. V trimming: 4 bases; J trimming: 7 bases; junction bases outside the gene matches: 7. The CDR3 loop spans 13 amino acids. In germline, CDR1 is SQVTM, CDR2 ANQGSEA.

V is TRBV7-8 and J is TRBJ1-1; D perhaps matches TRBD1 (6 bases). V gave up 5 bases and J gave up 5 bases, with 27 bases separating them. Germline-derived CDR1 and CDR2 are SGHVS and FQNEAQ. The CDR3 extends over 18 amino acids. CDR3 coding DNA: TGTGCCAGCAGCCCTCCCTACAGGGAAGTGAAGAGGGGAACTGAAGCTTTCTTT. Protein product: CASSPPYREVKRGTEAFF.

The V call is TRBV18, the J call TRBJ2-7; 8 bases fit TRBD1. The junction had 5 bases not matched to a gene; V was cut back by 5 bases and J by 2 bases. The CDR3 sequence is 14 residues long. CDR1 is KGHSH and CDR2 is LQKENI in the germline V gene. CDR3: CASSTEQGAYEQYF. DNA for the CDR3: TGTGCCAGCTCAACCGAACAGGGGGCCTACGAGCAGTACTTC.

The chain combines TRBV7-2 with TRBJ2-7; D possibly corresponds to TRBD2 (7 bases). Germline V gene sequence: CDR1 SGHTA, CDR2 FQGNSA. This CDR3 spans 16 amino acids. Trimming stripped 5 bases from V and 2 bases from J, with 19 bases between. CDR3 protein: CASSPMGAGAPYEQYF. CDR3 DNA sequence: TGTGCCAGCAGCCCCATGGGGGCGGGGGCCCCCTACGAGCAGTACTTC.

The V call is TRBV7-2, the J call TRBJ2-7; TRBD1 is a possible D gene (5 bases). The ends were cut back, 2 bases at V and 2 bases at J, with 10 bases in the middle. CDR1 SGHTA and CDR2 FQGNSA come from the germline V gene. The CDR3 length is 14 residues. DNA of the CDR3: TGTGCCAGCAGCTTATTGGGGCGAACCTACGAGCAGTACTTC. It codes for CASSLLGRTYEQYF.

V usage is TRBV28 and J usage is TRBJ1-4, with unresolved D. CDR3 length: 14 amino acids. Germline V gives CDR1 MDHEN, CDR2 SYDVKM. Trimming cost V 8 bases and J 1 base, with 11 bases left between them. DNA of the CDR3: TGTGCCAGCGGCCTCCAAGAAACTAATGAAAAACTGTTTTTT. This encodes CASGLQETNEKLFF.

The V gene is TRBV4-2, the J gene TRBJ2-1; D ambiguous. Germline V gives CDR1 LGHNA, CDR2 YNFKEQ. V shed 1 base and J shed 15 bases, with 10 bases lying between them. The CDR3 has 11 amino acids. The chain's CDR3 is CASSQAGFRFF. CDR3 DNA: TGTGCCAGCAGCCAAGCCGGGTTTAGGTTCTTC.

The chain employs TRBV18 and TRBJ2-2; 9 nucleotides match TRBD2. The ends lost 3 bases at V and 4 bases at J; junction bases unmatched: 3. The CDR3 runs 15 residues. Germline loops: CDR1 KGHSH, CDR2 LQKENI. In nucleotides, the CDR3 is TGTGCCAGCTCACCGGGACTAGCTCTCACCGGGGAGCTGTTTTTT. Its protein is CASSPGLALTGELFF. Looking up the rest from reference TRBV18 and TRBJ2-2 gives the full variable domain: NAGVMQNPRHLVRRRGQEARLRCSPMKGHSHVYWYRQLPEEGLKFMVYLQKENIIDESGMPKERFSAEFPKEGPSILRIQQVVRGDSAAYFCASSPGLALTGELFFGEGSRLTVL.

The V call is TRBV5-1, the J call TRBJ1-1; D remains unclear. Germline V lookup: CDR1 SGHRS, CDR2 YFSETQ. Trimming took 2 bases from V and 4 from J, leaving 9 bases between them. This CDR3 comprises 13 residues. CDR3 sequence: CASSFPGLTEAFF. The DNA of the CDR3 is TGCGCCAGCAGCTTTCCGGGTCTCACTGAAGCTTTCTTT.